This T cell receptor (beta chain) was sequenced during a study of T cells expressing NK-cell markers. Across the whole study: CD3+CD56+NKG2C+, CD3+CD56+NKG2C- and CD3+CD56-NKG2C+ T cells, once sorted, supplied the TCR beta repertoires. Eight donors were sequenced, seven testing HCMV-seropositive and one testing seronegative.

No DNA is given; TCRdb re-called the 5' RACE reads and lists each CDR3 protein once. The repertoire shows about half a million distinct CDR3 sequences; the top ten hold approximately 1.5%. This CDR3 comprises 14 residues. Germline V gene sequence: CDR1 LNHDA, CDR2 SQIVND (reference sequence). The clonotype was recovered from a woman in her forties or fifties in good health. Sequencing was done on a sample of blood T cells: a sorted CD56 or NKG2C T cell subset, CD4+ or CD8+ T cells, or bulk PBMC T cells (not recorded which). This rearrangement joins TRBV19 to TRBJ1-2. CDR3 protein: CASSDYSSNYGYTF.